Each of the 5 T cell receptor beta chains below was sequenced from the same sample in a study of cytomegalovirus exposure and HLA in healthy donors. With 60 Vbeta and 13 Jbeta primers, the PCR was carried out. The data were produced by immunoSEQ multiplex PCR, yet TCRdb's version contains in-frame clones alone and is incomplete. The repertoire includes about 120,000 clones, 75% to 90% of them detected once, and approximately 8.8% sits in the top ten. The source material was PBMCs. The receptors stem from a female donor in good health and CMV-seropositive.

The CDR3 protein is CASSKGTGGWNEQFF. CDR3 bases: TGTGCCAGTAGTAAGGGGACAGGGGGGTGGAATGAGCAGTTCTTC. The V call is TRBV19, the J call TRBJ2-1, with 11 positions matching TRBD1. J lost 7 bases, V lost 4 bases, and 6 bases had no gene match. The CDR3 has 15 amino acids. Germline CDR1 LNHDA, CDR2 SQIVND (reference sequence).

The V and J genes are TRBV27 and TRBJ1-6; D gene uncertain. CDR3 length equals 13 residues. V shed 8 bases and J shed 5 bases, with 10 bases lying between them. Germline V gene data show CDR1 as MNHEY and CDR2 as SMNVEV (reference sequence). CDR3 region: CASRSLNNSPLHF. CDR3 bases: TGTGCCAGCCGGAGCCTAAATAATTCACCCCTCCACTTT.

About this clone itself: This sample includes further DNA sequences coding for the same CDR3. J is TRBJ1-1 and V is TRBV6-5; D unclear. The CDR3 sequence is 14 residues long. The V gene lost 0 bases and the J gene lost 4 bases, with 9 bases spanning the gap. CDR1 and CDR2 (germline): MNHEY, SVGAGI. CDR3 nucleotides: TGTGCCAGCAGTTACTCGTGGTCAGGCACTGAAGCTTTCTTT. Amino acid sequence: CASSYSWSGTEAFF.

The chain has TRBV5-1 and TRBJ2-3; weak D call: TRBD2 (5 bases). The CDR3 sequence is 13 residues long. Deletions cut 0 bases from V and 5 bases from J, with 7 bases between. CDR1 and CDR2 from the germline V gene are SGHRS and YFSETQ. Here the CDR3 reads CASSLAGEDTQYF. The DNA for the CDR3 is TGCGCCAGCAGCTTGGCCGGGGAAGATACGCAGTATTTT.

The V and J genes are TRBV19 and TRBJ1-1, with D uncertain. The germline CDR1 and CDR2 sequences are LNHDA and SQIVND (reference sequence). CDR3 length: 13 amino acids. Trimming cost V 3 bases and J 1 base, with 6 bases left between them. This CDR3 reads CASSIGPNTEAFF. DNA for the CDR3: TGTGCCAGTAGTATTGGGCCGAACACTGAAGCTTTCTTT.